What follows are 16 T cell receptor beta chains derived from one specimen sequenced in a study of beta chain features in type 1 diabetes. Sequencing targeted expressed TCRB transcripts, as all isolated RNA had been reverse transcribed. Sequenced by immunoSEQ multiplex PCR; TCRdb stores in-frame clones only, minus some. The data hold under 500,000 clones, with 25% to 35% observed a single time. Sequencing was performed on naive CD4+ T cells from blood. The source is a young man in good health.

This clone has a handful of counts. This rearrangement joins TRBV30 to TRBJ2-7; no definite D call. Trimming removed 2 bases from V and 0 bases from J, with 11 bases in between. Germline CDR1 reads GTSNPN; CDR2 reads SVGIG (reference sequence). This CDR3 spans 14 amino acids. Here the CDR3 DNA reads TGTGCCTGGAGTATGCGGATAGCCTCCTACGAGCAGTACTTC. It encodes CAWSMRIASYEQYF.

The chain links TRBV9 to TRBJ2-3; D uncertain. CDR1 is SGDLS and CDR2 is YYNGEE in the germline V gene. Trimming stripped 0 bases from V and 0 bases from J, with 11 bases between. The CDR3 runs to 16 residues. Here the CDR3 reads CASSVAGRRSTDTQYF. DNA for the CDR3: TGTGCCAGCAGCGTAGCTGGCCGGAGAAGCACAGATACGCAGTATTTT.

Concerning this clone: Distinct nucleotide sequences in the sample also encode this CDR3. CDR3 in amino acids: CAWARNTEAFF. The CDR3 bases are TGTGCCTGGGCAAGGAACACTGAAGCTTTCTTT. J is TRBJ1-1 and V is TRBV30; D gene unclear. Per the germline V gene, CDR1 is GTSNPN and CDR2 is SVGIG (reference sequence). The CDR3 covers 11 residues. Deletions cut 5 bases from V and 1 base from J, with 5 bases between.

The gene calls are TRBV18 and TRBJ1-1; TRBD1 agrees at 7 bases. J lost 4 bases, V lost 3 bases, and 2 bases had no gene match. The germline V gene has CDR1 KGHSH and CDR2 LQKENI. The CDR3 is 13 amino acids. In DNA, the CDR3 is TGTGCCAGCTCACCGGGACAGATCACTGAAGCTTTCTTT. Its protein product is CASSPGQITEAFF.

This rearrangement joins TRBV6-6 to TRBJ2-7; 10 bases are a match to TRBD1. The V and J ends lost 6 bases and 4 bases, in that order; junction bases with no gene match: 9. The CDR3 covers 15 residues. Germline V lookup: CDR1 MNHNY, CDR2 SVGAGI (reference sequence). The CDR3 DNA is TGTGCCAGCAGCGGAGCGGGACAGGGGACGTACGAGCAGTACTTC. Residues: CASSGAGQGTYEQYF.

The gene calls are TRBV30 and TRBJ2-1, with 7 bases matching TRBD2. The CDR3 sequence is 13 residues long. Germline CDR1 and CDR2: GTSNPN and SVGIG (reference sequence). The ends lost 3 bases at V and 3 bases at J; junction bases unmatched: 2. The chain's CDR3 is CAWRVAGYNEQFF. For the CDR3, the DNA is TGTGCCTGGAGGGTAGCGGGCTACAATGAGCAGTTCTTC.

The J gene is TRBJ2-1, the V gene TRBV6-1; weak D call: TRBD1 (5 bases). CDR3 length: 14 residues. CDR1 is MNHNS, CDR2 SASEGT, per germline. With 2 bases removed from V and 3 bases from J, the gap between germline ends came to 8 bases. The CDR3 DNA reads TGTGCCAGCAGTGAACAGGGAAGCTACAATGAGCAGTTCTTC. Its translation is CASSEQGSYNEQFF.

This chain links TRBV4-1 with TRBJ2-3; 11 bases are shared with TRBD2. V was clipped by 4 bases and J by 2 bases; unmatched bases: 20. The CDR3 covers 21 residues. The germline CDR1 and CDR2 sequences are MGHRA and YSYEKL. CDR3 amino acids: CASSRLAGGTKFMRSTDTQYF. In nucleotides, the CDR3 is TGCGCCAGCAGCCGCCTAGCGGGAGGTACCAAATTCATGCGGTCCACAGATACGCAGTATTTT.

The chain uses TRBV18 and TRBJ2-1; no reliable D call. In germline, CDR1 is KGHSH, CDR2 LQKENI. The CDR3 runs to 16 residues. V lost 3 bases and J lost 0, with 12 bases in between. In DNA, the CDR3 is TGTGCCAGCTCACCCGACCCGCCGAGCTCCTACAATGAGCAGTTCTTC. Its translation is CASSPDPPSSYNEQFF.

This clone was seen more than once but under ten times. The CDR3 DNA is TGCGCCAGCAGCTCCCAGGCGGGTTCCTACGAGCAGTACTTC. This codes for CASSSQAGSYEQYF. J is TRBJ2-7 and V is TRBV5-1, with TRBD2 as a possible D gene (5 bases). The CDR3 length is 14 residues. The germline V gene encodes CDR1 SGHRS and CDR2 YFSETQ. The V gene lost 3 bases and the J gene lost 1 base, with 11 bases spanning the gap.

The chain combines TRBV7-3 with TRBJ2-5, with D uncertain. Germline CDR1 is SGHTA and CDR2 is FQGTGA. The CDR3 loop spans 14 amino acids. The V end was cut by 3 bases, the J end by 1 base, with 9 bases between. DNA of the CDR3: TGTGCCAGCAGCTTGGAGCCAGCCCAAGAGACCCAGTACTTC. This codes for CASSLEPAQETQYF.

This sequence joins TRBV29-1 and TRBJ2-3; 12 bases line up with TRBD2. CDR1 SQVTM and CDR2 ANQGSEA come from the germline V gene. V was pared by 2 bases and J by 5 bases, with 2 bases of the junction left unmatched. This CDR3 has 14 residues. In nucleotides, the CDR3 is TGCAGCGTTGAACCACTAGCGGGGGGAGATACGCAGTATTTT. It translates to CSVEPLAGGDTQYF.

V and J are TRBV5-1 and TRBJ1-1, with D maybe TRBD1 (5 bases). The CDR3 consists of 12 residues. Trimming cost V 4 bases and J 3 bases, with 7 bases left between them. The germline CDR1 and CDR2 sequences are SGHRS and YFSETQ. CDR3 in amino acids: CASSDSHTEAFF. DNA for the CDR3: TGCGCCAGCAGCGACAGCCACACTGAAGCTTTCTTT.

The chain recombines TRBV28 with TRBJ2-1; TRBD2 agrees at 11 bases. The CDR3 length is 16 residues. CDR1 and CDR2 from the germline V gene are MDHEN and SYDVKM. V dropped 7 bases and J dropped 7; count of bases not matched to a gene: 12. The CDR3: CASTTPLAGVRNEQFF. DNA for the CDR3: TGTGCCAGCACAACCCCACTAGCGGGAGTGAGGAATGAGCAGTTCTTC.

Only a few counts were recorded for this clone. This chain uses TRBV28 with TRBJ2-1; the D gene is possibly TRBD1 (5 bases). Germline V gives CDR1 MDHEN, CDR2 SYDVKM. This CDR3 comprises 13 residues. V lost 3 bases and J lost 7, with 10 bases in between. This CDR3 reads CASSFHGANEQFF. The CDR3, as DNA: TGTGCCAGCAGTTTTCATGGGGCGAATGAGCAGTTCTTC.

Remarks on this clone: Other DNA sequences in this specimen translate into the identical CDR3. The V call is TRBV27, the J call TRBJ2-3; the match to TRBD2 covers 8 bases. The CDR3 has 15 amino acids. Germline lookup yields CDR1 MNHEY and CDR2 SMNVEV (reference sequence). J was trimmed by 0 bases and V by 6 bases; bases with no gene match: 5. In nucleotides, the CDR3 is TGTGCCAGCAGCCGAACTAGCGGCAGCACAGATACGCAGTATTTT. Translated, it gives CASSRTSGSTDTQYF.